This T cell receptor (beta chain) derives from a study of sequential checkpoint blockade in melanoma. Generated by immunoSEQ multiplex PCR, the TCRdb table keeps only in-frame clones and is missing some. Of under 50,000 clones listed, about 88% are singletons. Regarding treatment: randomized to nivolumab then ipilimumab (arm A) or the reverse (arm B). DNA-damaging chemotherapy had not been given to any patient beforehand. From thawed PBMCs, live CD3+CD8+ cells negative for CD19 and CD56 were sorted. The source material was CD8+ T cells sorted from blood (inferred from file names), sampled from a patient given nivolumab and ipilimumab in sequence. The TCR originated in a human donor with melanoma.

CDR3 bases: TGTGCCAGCAGCACCCGGACAGTCGACAACTATGGCTACACCTTC. Amino acids: CASSTRTVDNYGYTF. J is TRBJ1-2 and V is TRBV9; a weak D match, TRBD1 (6 bases). CDR1 is SGDLS and CDR2 is YYNGEE in the germline V gene. The CDR3 has 15 residues. V was pared by 4 bases and J by 2 bases, with 15 bases between.